These T cell receptor beta chains were read from a single sample in a study of T cell changes during pregnancy in multiple sclerosis. Profiling relied on immunoSEQ multiplex PCR, and the TCRdb table lists in-frame clones only, not all of them. In the table there are some 77,000 clones, 90% to 95% of which are singletons. Sample: peripheral blood, taken in the second trimester of pregnancy. These receptors were collected from a female donor in good health, enrolled as a control in a pregnancy study. Each CDR3 is given with its conserved first and last residue.

V gene	J gene	CDR3 protein
TRBV13	TRBJ1-3	CASSPDRGTENTIYF
TRBV2	TRBJ1-6	CASSEYGTSRSSYNSPLHF
TRBV4-1	TRBJ2-2	CASSQDPRVKGELFF
TRBV7-3	TRBJ1-2	CASSLGQGADGYTF
TRBV27	TRBJ2-6	CASSSPRAGAGANVLTF
TRBV2	TRBJ1-1	CASSEPGFDTEAFF
TRBV12-5	TRBJ2-3	CASGFSLASVVTQYF
TRBV18	TRBJ1-1	CASNRDRADTEAFF
TRBV15	TRBJ2-6	CATSREYSGANVLTF
TRBV23-1	TRBJ1-1	CASSHPGVGDVGTEAFF
TRBV5-5	TRBJ2-1	CASSWEGFGDEQFF
TRBV30	TRBJ1-2	CAWSATGTGGGIVNPGYGYTF
TRBV6-5	TRBJ2-2	CASSYYTDTGELFF
TRBV6-6	TRBJ1-5	CASSLPGMHQPQHF
TRBV4-1	TRBJ1-3	CASSQSGSGGNTIYF
TRBV28	TRBJ1-5	CASSLERQNQPQHF
TRBV13	TRBJ2-1	CASSAVAGYNEQFF
TRBV28	TRBJ1-6	CASSPGRGFNSPLHF
TRBV7-2	TRBJ2-7	CASSFRSSGGSSYEQYF
TRBV5-4	TRBJ2-1	CASSRERGGMSNEQFF
TRBV4-3	TRBJ2-1	CASSQDGGSSEQFF
TRBV6-1	TRBJ1-1	CASSGQAHTEAFF
TRBV5-4	TRBJ1-1	CASSAGTGLMNTEAFF
TRBV11-2	TRBJ1-4	CASSPQGARGEKLFF
TRBV11-2	TRBJ1-5	CASSLKTGGYQPQHF
TRBV10-3	TRBJ2-6	CAISDGTAPGANVLTF
TRBV28	TRBJ2-3	CASSPRWEGGVADTQYF